The sequence of this TCR beta chain was determined in a study of CD8+ T cells in alopecia areata. cDNA serving as the sequencing template came from extracted, reverse transcribed RNA. Repertoires were generated with immunoSEQ multiplex PCR, while TCRdb's copy carries only in-frame clones and drops some. The sample lists 200,000 or so clones; 56% were seen once. The CDR3 spans 13 residues. The ends were cut back, 0 bases at V and 5 bases at J, with 8 bases in the middle. Germline V gene data show CDR1 as GTSNPN and CDR2 as SVGIG (reference sequence). The sequence came from a human donor in good health. This chain links TRBV30 with TRBJ1-5, with D tentatively TRBD1 (5 bases). Sequences were obtained from CD8+ T cells sorted from blood. The DNA of the CDR3 is TGTGCCTGGAGTGTGGCAGGGCATCAGCCCCAGCATTTT. Translation: CAWSVAGHQPQHF.